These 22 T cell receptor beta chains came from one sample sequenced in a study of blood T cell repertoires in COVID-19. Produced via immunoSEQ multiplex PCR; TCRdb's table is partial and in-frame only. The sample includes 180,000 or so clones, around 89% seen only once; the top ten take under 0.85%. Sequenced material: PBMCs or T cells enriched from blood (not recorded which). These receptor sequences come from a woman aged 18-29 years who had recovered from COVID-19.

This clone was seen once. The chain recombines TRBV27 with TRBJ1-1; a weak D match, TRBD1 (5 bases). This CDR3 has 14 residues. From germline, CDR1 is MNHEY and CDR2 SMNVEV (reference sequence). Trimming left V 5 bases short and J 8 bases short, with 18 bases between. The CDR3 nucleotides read TGTGCCAGCAGTCTCTCCGGGAGGGGCACCGAAGCTTTCTTT. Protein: CASSLSGRGTEAFF.

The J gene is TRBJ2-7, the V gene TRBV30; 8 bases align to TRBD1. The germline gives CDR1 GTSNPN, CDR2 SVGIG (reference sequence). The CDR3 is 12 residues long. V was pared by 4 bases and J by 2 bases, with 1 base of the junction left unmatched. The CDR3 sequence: CAWNRGTYEQYF. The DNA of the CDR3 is TGTGCCTGGAACAGGGGGACCTACGAGCAGTACTTC.

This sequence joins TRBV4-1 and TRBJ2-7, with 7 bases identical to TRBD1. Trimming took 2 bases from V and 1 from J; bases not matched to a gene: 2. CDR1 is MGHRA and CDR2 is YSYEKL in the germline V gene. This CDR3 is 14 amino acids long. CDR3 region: CASSQPGQSYEQYF. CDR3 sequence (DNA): TGCGCCAGCAGCCAACCGGGACAGTCCTACGAGCAGTACTTC.

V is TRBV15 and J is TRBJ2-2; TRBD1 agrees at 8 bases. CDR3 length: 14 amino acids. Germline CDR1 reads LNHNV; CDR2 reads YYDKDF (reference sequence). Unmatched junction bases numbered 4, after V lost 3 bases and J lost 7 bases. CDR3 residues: CATSSAGGVGELFF. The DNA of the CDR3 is TGTGCCACCAGCAGTGCAGGGGGCGTCGGGGAGCTGTTTTTT.

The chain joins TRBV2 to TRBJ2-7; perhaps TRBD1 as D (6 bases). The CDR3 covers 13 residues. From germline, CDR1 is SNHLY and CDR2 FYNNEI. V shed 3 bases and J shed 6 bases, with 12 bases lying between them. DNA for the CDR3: TGTGCCAGCAGTGAGGACAGCCTTGTCGAGCAGTACTTC. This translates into CASSEDSLVEQYF. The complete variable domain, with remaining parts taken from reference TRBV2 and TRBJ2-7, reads EPEVTQTPSHQVTQMGQEVILRCVPISNHLYFYWYRQILGQKVEFLVSFYNNEISEKSEIFDDQFSVERPDGSNFTLKIRSTKLEDSAMYFCASSEDSLVEQYFGPGTRLTVT.

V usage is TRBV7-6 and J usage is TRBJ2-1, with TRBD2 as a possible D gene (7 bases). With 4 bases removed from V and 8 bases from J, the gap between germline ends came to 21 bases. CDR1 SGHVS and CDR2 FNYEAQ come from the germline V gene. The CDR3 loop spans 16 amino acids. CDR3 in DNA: TGTGCCAGCAGCTCCTTTGGCGGGGGCATTGCGGATGAGCAGTTCTTC. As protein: CASSSFGGGIADEQFF.

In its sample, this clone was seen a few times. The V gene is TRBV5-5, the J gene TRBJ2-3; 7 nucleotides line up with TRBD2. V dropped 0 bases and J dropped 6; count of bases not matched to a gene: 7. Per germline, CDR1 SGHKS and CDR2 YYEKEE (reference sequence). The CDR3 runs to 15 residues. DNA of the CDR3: TGTGCCAGCAGCTTGGTAGGCGGGAGCTTTGATACGCAGTATTTT. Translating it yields CASSLVGGSFDTQYF.

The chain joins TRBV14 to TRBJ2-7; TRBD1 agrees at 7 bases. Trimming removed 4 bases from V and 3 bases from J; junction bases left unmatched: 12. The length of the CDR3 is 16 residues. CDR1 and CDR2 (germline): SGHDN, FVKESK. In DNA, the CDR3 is TGTGCCAGCAGCCGACTCGGGACAGTTCCTAACTACGAGCAGTACTTC. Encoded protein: CASSRLGTVPNYEQYF.

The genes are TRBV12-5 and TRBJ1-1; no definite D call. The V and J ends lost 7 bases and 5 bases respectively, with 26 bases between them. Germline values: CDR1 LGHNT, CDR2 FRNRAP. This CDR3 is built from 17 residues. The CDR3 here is CASVPPTLPTRFTEAFF. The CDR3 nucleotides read TGTGCTAGTGTTCCCCCTACGCTACCGACGAGGTTTACTGAAGCTTTCTTT.

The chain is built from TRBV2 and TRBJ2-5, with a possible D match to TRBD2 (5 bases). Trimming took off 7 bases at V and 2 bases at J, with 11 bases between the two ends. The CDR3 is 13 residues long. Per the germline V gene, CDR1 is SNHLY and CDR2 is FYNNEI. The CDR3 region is CASKEGSQETQYF. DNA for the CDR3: TGTGCCAGCAAAGAGGGAAGTCAAGAGACCCAGTACTTC.

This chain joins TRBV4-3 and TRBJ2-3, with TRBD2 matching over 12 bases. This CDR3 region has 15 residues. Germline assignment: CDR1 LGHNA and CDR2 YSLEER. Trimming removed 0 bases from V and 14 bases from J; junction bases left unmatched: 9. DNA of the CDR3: TGCGCCAGCAGCCAAGATTTGGCTAGCGGGAGGGCTCTGTATTTT. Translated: CASSQDLASGRALYF.

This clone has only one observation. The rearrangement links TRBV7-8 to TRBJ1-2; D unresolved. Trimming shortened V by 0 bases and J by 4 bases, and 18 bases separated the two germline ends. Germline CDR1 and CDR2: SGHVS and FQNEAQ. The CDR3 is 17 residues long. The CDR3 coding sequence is TGTGCCAGCAGCTTAGCCACGGGAGGTGGGCTTGGCTATGGCTACACCTTC. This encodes CASSLATGGGLGYGYTF.

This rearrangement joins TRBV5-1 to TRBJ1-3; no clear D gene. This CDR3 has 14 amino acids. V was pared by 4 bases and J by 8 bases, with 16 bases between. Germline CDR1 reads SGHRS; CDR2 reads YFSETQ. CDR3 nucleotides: TGCGCCAGCAGCATCCAGAGTCCCGGAGACACCATATATTTT. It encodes CASSIQSPGDTIYF. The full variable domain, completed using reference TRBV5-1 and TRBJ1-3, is KAGVTQTPRYLIKTRGQQVTLSCSPISGHRSVSWYQQTPGQGLQFLFEYFSETQRNKGNFPGRFSGRQFSNSRSEMNVSTLELGDSALYLCASSIQSPGDTIYFGEGSWLTVV.

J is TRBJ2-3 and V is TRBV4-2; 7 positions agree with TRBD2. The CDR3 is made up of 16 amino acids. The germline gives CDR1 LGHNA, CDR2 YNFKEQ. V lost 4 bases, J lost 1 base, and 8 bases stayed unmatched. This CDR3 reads CASSPLGAGGTDTQYF. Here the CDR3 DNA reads TGTGCCAGCAGCCCCCTCGGGGCGGGGGGCACAGATACGCAGTATTTT.

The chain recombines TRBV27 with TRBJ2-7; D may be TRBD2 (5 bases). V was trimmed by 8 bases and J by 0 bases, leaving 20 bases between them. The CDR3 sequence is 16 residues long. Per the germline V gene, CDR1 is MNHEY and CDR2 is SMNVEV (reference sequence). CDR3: CASSRLTFMSSYEQYF. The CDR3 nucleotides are TGTGCCAGCTCCCGACTAACCTTTATGAGCTCCTACGAGCAGTACTTC.

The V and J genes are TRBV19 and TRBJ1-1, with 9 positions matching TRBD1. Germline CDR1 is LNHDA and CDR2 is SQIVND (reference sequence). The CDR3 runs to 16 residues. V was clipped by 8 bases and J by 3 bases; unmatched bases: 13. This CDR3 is CASLRQGGLFDTEAFF. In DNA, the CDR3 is TGTGCCAGTCTTCGACAGGGGGGCTTGTTTGACACTGAAGCTTTCTTT.

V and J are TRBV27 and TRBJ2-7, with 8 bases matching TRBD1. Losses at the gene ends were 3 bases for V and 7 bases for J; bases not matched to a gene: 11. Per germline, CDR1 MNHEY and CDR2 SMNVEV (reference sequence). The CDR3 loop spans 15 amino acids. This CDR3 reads CASSFDRDRPPEQYF. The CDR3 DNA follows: TGTGCCAGCAGTTTCGATCGGGACAGGCCTCCGGAGCAGTACTTC.

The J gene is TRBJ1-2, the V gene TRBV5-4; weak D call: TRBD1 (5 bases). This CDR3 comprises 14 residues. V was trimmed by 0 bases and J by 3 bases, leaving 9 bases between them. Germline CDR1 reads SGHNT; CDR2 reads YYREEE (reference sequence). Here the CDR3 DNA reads TGTGCCAGCAGCTTGGTAGACAGAGACTATGGCTACACCTTC. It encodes CASSLVDRDYGYTF. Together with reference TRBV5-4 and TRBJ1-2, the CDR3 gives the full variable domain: ETGVTQSPTHLIKTRGQQVTLRCSSQSGHNTVSWYQQALGQGPQFIFQYYREEENGRGNFPPRFSGLQFPNYSSELNVNALELDDSALYLCASSLVDRDYGYTFGSGTRLTVV.

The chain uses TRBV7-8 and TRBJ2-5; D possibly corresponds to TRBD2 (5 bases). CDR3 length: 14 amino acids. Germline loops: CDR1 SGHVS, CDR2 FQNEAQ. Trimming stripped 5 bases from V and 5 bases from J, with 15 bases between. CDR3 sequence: CASSTLGGPETQYF. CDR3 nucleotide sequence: TGTGCCAGCAGCACCTTAGGAGGCCCGGAGACCCAGTACTTC.

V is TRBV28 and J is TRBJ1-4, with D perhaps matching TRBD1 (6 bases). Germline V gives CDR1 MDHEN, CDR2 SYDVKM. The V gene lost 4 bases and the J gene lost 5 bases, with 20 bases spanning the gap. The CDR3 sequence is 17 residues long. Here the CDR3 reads CASSWTGRTDRNEKLFF. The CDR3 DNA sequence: TGTGCCAGCAGTTGGACCGGAAGGACAGATAGAAATGAAAAACTGTTTTTT.

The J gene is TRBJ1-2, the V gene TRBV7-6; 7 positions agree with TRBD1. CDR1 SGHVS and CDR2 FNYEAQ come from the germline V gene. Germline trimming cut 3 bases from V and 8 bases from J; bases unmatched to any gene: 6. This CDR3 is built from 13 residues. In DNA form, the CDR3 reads TGTGCCAGCAGCTTGATGACAGGGTCCGGCTACACCTTC. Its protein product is CASSLMTGSGYTF.

This CDR3 reads CASSLAGGPDEQYF. In nucleotides, the CDR3 is TGTGCCAGCAGCTTAGCGGGAGGGCCCGACGAGCAGTACTTC. The chain carries TRBV28 and TRBJ2-7, with TRBD2 matching over 11 bases. The trim removed 6 bases at V and 5 bases at J, leaving 6 bases unmatched. Germline-derived CDR1 and CDR2 are MDHEN and SYDVKM. This CDR3 spans 14 amino acids.